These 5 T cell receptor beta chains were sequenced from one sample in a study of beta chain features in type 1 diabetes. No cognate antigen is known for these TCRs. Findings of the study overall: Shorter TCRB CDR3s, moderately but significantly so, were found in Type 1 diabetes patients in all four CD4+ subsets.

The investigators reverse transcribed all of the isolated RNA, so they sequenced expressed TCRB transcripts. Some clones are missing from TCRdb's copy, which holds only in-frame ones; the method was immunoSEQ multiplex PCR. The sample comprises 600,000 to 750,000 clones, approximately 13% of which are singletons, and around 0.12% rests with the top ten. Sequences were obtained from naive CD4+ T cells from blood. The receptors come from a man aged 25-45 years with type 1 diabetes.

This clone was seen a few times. The CDR3: CASSQGQDQPQHF. The CDR3 region has the DNA TGCGCCAGCAGCCAAGGACAGGATCAGCCCCAGCATTTT. The rearrangement joins TRBV4-1 to TRBJ1-5, with D maybe TRBD1 (6 bases). This CDR3 has 13 amino acids. Looked up from germline, CDR1 is MGHRA and CDR2 is YSYEKL. V lost 1 base to trimming and J lost 5 bases, with 6 bases between them.

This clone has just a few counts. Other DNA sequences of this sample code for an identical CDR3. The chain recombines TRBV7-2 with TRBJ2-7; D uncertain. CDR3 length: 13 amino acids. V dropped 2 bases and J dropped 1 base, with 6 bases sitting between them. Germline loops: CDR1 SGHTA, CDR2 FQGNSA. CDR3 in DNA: TGTGCCAGCAGCTTAACAGAATCCTACGAGCAGTACTTC. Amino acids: CASSLTESYEQYF.

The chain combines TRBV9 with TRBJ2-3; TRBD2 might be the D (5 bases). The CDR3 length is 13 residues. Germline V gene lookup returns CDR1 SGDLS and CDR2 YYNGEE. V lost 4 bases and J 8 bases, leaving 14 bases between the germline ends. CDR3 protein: CASSPDSTLTQYF. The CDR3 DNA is TGTGCCAGCAGCCCGGACTCCACCCTTACGCAGTATTTT.

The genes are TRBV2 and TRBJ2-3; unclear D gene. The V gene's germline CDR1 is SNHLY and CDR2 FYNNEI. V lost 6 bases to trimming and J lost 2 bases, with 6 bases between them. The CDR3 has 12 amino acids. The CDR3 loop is CASSPNTDTQYF. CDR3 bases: TGTGCCAGCAGCCCAAACACAGATACGCAGTATTTT.

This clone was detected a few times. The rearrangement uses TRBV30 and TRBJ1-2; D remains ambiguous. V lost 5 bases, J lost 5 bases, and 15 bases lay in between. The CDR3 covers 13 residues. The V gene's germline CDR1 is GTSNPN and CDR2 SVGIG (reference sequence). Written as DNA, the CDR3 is TGTGCCTGGGGGTCTTGGGCGCGTTATGGCTACACCTTC. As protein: CAWGSWARYGYTF.